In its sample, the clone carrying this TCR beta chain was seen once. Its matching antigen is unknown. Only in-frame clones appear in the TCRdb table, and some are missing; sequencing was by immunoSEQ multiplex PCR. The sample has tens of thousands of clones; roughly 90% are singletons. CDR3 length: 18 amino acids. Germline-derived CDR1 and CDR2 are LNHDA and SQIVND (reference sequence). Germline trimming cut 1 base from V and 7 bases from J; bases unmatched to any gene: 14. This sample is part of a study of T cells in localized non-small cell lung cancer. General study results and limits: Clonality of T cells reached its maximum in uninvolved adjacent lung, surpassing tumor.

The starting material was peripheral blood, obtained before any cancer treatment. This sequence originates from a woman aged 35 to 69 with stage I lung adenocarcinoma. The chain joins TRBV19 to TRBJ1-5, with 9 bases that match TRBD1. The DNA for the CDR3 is TGTGCCAGTAGTATAGGTCGTGGGACAGGGAGCGTTGGGCAGCCCCAGCATTTT. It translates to CASSIGRGTGSVGQPQHF.